One and the same sample provided the 9 T cell receptor beta chains below, sequenced in a study of CD8 T cells in ankylosing spondylitis. Study outcomes and limitations: A motif of roughly eight highly homologous TCR beta variants was seen as apparently characteristic of ankylosing spondylitis blood.

TCRdb ran MiXCR on the 5' RACE reads and lists one entry per CDR3 protein. This sample has about 460,000 distinct CDR3 sequences, with under 5.5% found just once. Their specific antigens are unknown. Sequencing was carried out using blood, either unsorted or a sorted T cell fraction (not recorded which). The receptors come from a male donor with ankylosing spondylitis.

This clonotype has a count of ten or more. The chain joins TRBV5-1 to TRBJ2-7, with 9 bases matching TRBD1. This CDR3 region has 15 residues. Germline lookup yields CDR1 SGHRS and CDR2 YFSETQ. The ends lost 2 bases at V and 6 bases at J; junction bases unmatched: 9. The CDR3 reads CASSFRDRDYGEQYF. CDR3 nucleotides: TGCGCCAGCAGCTTCCGGGACAGGGATTATGGCGAGCAGTACTTC. The full variable domain, rest sourced from reference TRBV5-1 and TRBJ2-7, is KAGVTQTPRYLIKTRGQQVTLSCSPISGHRSVSWYQQTPGQGLQFLFEYFSETQRNKGNFPGRFSGRQFSNSRSEMNVSTLELGDSALYLCASSFRDRDYGEQYFGPGTRLTVT.

Ten or more counts support this clonotype. This rearrangement joins TRBV7-2 to TRBJ1-1; D uncertain. The CDR3 contains 13 residues. V lost 5 bases, J lost 3 bases, and 10 bases lay in between. CDR1 is SGHTA, CDR2 FQGNSA, per germline. DNA for the CDR3: TGTGCCAGCAGCCCGAGAGCCTACACTGAAGCTTTCTTT. Its protein product is CASSPRAYTEAFF.

This clonotype was found a few times. V usage is TRBV7-9 and J usage is TRBJ2-7, with D possibly TRBD1 on 7 matching bases. The CDR3 runs to 17 residues. V lost 5 bases and J 1 base, leaving 21 bases between the germline ends. Germline V gene lookup returns CDR1 SEHNR and CDR2 FQNEAQ (reference sequence). The CDR3 DNA sequence: TGTGCCAGCAGCCCATCAACAGACAGGGCGGGGTCCTACGAGCAGTACTTC. As protein: CASSPSTDRAGSYEQYF.

J is TRBJ1-5 and V is TRBV20-1; perhaps TRBD1 as D (5 bases). The V gene lost 2 bases and the J gene lost 1 base, with 9 bases spanning the gap. From germline, CDR1 is DFQATT and CDR2 SNEGSKA (reference sequence). The CDR3 has 14 amino acids. CDR3 DNA sequence: TGCAGTGCTAGAATTCAGGGAAGCAATCAGCCCCAGCATTTT. Translating gives CSARIQGSNQPQHF.

This clonotype was seen repeatedly, ten times or more. This chain connects TRBV28 to TRBJ1-1; D is undetermined. The CDR3 length is 14 residues. V lost 6 bases to trimming and J lost 2 bases, with 13 bases between them. Germline CDR1 and CDR2: MDHEN and SYDVKM. The CDR3 DNA reads as TGTGCCAGCAGCACTTGGACCGGAAACACTGAAGCTTTCTTT. Translated, it gives CASSTWTGNTEAFF.

This clonotype has a count of ten or more. V is TRBV15 and J is TRBJ2-3, with TRBD2 identical over 9 bases. Germline V gives CDR1 LNHNV, CDR2 YYDKDF (reference sequence). The V segment lost 2 bases and the J segment 2 bases; nucleotides outside the gene matches: 5. The CDR3 is 16 amino acids. The CDR3: CATSRMGGGVTDTQYF. The CDR3 DNA follows: TGTGCCACCAGCAGAATGGGCGGGGGGGTCACAGATACGCAGTATTTT.

The gene calls are TRBV6-5 and TRBJ2-7, with D possibly TRBD2 on 6 matching bases. The CDR3 runs to 16 residues. The V end lost 3 bases, the J end lost 2 bases, and 17 bases lay between the germline ends. Germline V lookup: CDR1 MNHEY, CDR2 SVGAGI. Here the CDR3 reads CASSYGRLAMTYEQYF. CDR3 coding DNA: TGTGCCAGCAGTTATGGGAGGCTAGCGATGACCTACGAGCAGTACTTC.

This clonotype has ten or more counts. The chain is built from TRBV20-1 and TRBJ1-2; weak D call: TRBD1 (6 bases). Looked up from germline, CDR1 is DFQATT and CDR2 is SNEGSKA (reference sequence). The CDR3 consists of 13 residues. V was cut by 6 bases and J by 4 bases, with 15 bases left in between. Here the CDR3 DNA reads TGCAGTGCCGGACTCCGGGACACCTATGGCTACACCTTC. As protein: CSAGLRDTYGYTF.

This clonotype has at least ten counts. V is TRBV5-1 and J is TRBJ2-6; D is undetermined. Between the trimmed V and J ends, which lost 0 bases and 1 base, there was a span of 14 bases. Germline V CDR1 and CDR2: SGHRS, YFSETQ. This CDR3 spans 18 amino acids. The CDR3 spells CASSLAPPLGSGANVLTF. The CDR3 bases are TGCGCCAGCAGCTTGGCCCCCCCTCTAGGATCTGGGGCCAACGTCCTGACTTTC. The variable domain in full, with the rest retrieved from reference TRBV5-1 and TRBJ2-6, is KAGVTQTPRYLIKTRGQQVTLSCSPISGHRSVSWYQQTPGQGLQFLFEYFSETQRNKGNFPGRFSGRQFSNSRSEMNVSTLELGDSALYLCASSLAPPLGSGANVLTFGAGSRLTVL.